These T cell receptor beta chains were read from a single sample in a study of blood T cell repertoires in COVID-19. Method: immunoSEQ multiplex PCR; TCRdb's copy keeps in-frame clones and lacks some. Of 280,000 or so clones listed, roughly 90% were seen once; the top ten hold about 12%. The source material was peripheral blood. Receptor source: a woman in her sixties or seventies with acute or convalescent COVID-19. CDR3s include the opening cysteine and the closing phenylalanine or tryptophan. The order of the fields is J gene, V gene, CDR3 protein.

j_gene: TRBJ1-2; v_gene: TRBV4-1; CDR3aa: CASGRNREGYTF
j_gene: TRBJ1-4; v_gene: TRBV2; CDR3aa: CASTPEGTANEKLFF
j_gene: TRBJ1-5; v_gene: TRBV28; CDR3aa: CASSRTGYGNQPQHF
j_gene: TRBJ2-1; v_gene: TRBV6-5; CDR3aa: CASSQLAGDLNEQFF
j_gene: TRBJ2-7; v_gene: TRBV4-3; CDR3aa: CASSSRLDGAYEQYF
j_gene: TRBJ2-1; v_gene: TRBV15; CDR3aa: CATSWTGVNEQFF
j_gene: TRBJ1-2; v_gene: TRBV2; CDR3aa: CASSETSGVRSYGYTF
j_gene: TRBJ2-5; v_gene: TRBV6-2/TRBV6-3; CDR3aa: CASSLDTEEPQETQYF
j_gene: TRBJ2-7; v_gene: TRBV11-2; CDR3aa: CASSLVALAGAIFYEQYF
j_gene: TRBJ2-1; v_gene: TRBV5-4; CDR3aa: CASSSLAGVYNEQFF
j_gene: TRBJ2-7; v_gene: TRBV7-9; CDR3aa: CASSASGGGYEQYF
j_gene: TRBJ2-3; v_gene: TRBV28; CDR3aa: CASSVPGTSGRKADTQYF
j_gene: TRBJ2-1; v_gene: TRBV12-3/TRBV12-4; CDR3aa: CASSLQQGTVKIF
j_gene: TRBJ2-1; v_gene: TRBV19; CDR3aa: CASLGRGARFF
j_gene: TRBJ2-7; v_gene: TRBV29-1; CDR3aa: CSVWTGMGEYF
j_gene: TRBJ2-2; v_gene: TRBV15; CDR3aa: CATSRDQGGGELFF
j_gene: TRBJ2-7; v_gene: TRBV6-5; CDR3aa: CASRGQGGEQYF
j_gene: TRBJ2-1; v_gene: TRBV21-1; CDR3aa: CASSKRGWRVYNEQFF
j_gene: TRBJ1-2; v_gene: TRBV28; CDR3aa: CASSPADRFNYGYTF
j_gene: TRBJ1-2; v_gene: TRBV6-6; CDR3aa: CASLSPKRGHGYTF
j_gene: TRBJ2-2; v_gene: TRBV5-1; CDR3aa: CASSLGISGSPFRGTGELFF
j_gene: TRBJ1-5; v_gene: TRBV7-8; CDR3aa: CASSPDRALHQPQHF
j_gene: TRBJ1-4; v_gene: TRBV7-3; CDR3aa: CASSWMDREESTNEKLFF
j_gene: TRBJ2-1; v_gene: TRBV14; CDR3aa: CASSQELTGEQFF
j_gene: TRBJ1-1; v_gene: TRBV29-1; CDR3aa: CSVEPGQGAAEAFF
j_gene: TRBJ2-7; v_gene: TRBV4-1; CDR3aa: CASSHTGTGVRNEQYF
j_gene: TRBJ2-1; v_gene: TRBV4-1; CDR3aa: CASSQERLAGVDEQFF
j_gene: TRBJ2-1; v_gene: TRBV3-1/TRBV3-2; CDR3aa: CASSQDLLRLARNNEQFF
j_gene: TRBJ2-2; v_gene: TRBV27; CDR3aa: CASTPFGQNTGELFF
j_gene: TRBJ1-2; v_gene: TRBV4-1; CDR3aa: CASSQAGGNYGYTF
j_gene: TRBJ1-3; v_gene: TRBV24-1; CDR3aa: CATSDPGGPTSGNTIYF
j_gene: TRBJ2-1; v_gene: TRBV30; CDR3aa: CAWNPGTSVNEQFF
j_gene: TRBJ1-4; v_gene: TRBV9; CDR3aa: CASSGTGFGEKLFF
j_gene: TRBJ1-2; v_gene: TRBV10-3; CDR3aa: CAISEGADYGYTF
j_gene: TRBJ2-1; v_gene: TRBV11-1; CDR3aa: CASGGSTYEQFF
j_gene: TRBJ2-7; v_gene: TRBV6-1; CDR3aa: CASSEASGRHGFVYEQYF
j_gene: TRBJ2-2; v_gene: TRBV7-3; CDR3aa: CASSYGGASTGELFF
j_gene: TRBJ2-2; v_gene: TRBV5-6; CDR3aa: CASSFRGANTGELFF
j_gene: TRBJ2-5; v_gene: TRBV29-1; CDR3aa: CSGSLQETQYF
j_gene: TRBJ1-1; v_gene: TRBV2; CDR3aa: CASSQGNTEAFF